The clone carrying this T cell receptor beta chain appeared a single time. This entry belongs to a study of yellow fever vaccine responses in identical twins. TCRdb redid the calling of the RT-PCR reads with MiXCR, one entry per CDR3 protein. Here the sample spans about 19,000 distinct CDR3 sequences, approximately 70% being singletons. Looked up from germline, CDR1 is SGHVS and CDR2 is FQNEAQ. The V gene lost 1 base and the J gene lost 3 bases, with 13 bases spanning the gap. There are 15 residues in the CDR3. This TCR was recovered from a woman aged 18-29 years who received the yellow fever vaccine. The source was T cells from blood (PBMCs), unsorted or a sorted subset (not recorded which), collected before or after yellow fever vaccination (not recorded which). J is TRBJ2-7 and V is TRBV7-8, with D hard to call. CDR3 loop: CASSLGQEPGYEQYF. The CDR3 DNA reads as TGTGCCAGCAGCTTAGGTCAGGAGCCCGGCTACGAGCAGTACTTC. The whole variable domain, remainder taken from reference TRBV7-8 and TRBJ2-7, is GAGVSQSPRYKVAKRGQDVALRCDPISGHVSLFWYQQALGQGPEFLTYFQNEAQLDKSGLPSDRFFAERPEGSVSTLKIQRTQQEDSAVYLCASSLGQEPGYEQYFGPGTRLTVT.